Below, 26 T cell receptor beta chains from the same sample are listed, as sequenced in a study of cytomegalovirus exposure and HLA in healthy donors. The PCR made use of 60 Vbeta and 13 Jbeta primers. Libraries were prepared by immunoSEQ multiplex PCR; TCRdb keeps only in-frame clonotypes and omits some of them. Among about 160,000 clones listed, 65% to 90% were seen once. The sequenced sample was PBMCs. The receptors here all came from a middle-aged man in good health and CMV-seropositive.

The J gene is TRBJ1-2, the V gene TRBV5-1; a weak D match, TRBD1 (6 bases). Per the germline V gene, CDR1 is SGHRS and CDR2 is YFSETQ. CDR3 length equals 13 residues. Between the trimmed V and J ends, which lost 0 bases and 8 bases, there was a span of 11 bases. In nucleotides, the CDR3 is TGCGCCAGCAGCTTGGAGGGGGTCGGGGGCTACACCTTC. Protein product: CASSLEGVGGYTF.

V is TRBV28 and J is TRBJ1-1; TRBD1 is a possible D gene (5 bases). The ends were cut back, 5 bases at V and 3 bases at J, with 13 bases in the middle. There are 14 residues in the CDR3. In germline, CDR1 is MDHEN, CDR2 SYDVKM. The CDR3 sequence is CASSPGWGDTEAFF. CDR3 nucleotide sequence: TGTGCCAGCAGTCCCGGGTGGGGGGACACTGAAGCTTTCTTT.

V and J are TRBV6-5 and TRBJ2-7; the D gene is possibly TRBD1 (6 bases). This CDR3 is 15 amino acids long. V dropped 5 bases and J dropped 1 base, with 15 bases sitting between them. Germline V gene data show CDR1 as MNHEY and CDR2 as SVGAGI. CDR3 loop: CASSREGTGSYEQYF. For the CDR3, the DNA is TGTGCCAGCAGTCGCGAGGGAACAGGGTCCTACGAGCAGTACTTC.

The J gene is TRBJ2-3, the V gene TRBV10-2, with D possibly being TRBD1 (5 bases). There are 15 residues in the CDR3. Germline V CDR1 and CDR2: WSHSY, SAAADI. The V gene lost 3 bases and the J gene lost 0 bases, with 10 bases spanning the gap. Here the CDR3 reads CASSDFGASTDTQYF. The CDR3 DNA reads TGCGCCAGCAGTGATTTTGGGGCTAGCACAGATACGCAGTATTTT.

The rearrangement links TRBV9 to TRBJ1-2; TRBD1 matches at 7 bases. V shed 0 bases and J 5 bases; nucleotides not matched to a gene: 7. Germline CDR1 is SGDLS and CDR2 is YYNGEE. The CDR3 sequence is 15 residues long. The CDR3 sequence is CASSVGTGASYGYTF. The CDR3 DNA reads TGTGCCAGCAGCGTAGGGACAGGCGCGTCTTATGGCTACACCTTC.

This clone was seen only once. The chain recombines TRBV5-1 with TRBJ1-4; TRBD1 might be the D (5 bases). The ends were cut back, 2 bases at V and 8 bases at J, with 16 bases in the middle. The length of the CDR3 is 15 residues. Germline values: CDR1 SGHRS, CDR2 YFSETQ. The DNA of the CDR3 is TGCGCCAGCAGCTTCGGGGGAGGTATAAGGGAAAAACTGTTTTTT. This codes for CASSFGGGIREKLFF.

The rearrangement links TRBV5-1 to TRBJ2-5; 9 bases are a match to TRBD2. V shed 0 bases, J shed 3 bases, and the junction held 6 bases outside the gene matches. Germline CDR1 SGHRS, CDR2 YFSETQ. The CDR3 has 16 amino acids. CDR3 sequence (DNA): TGCGCCAGCAGCTTGGCTGGGGCTAGCGGGGAAGAGACCCAGTACTTC. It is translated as CASSLAGASGEETQYF. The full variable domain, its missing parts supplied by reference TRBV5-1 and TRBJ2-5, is KAGVTQTPRYLIKTRGQQVTLSCSPISGHRSVSWYQQTPGQGLQFLFEYFSETQRNKGNFPGRFSGRQFSNSRSEMNVSTLELGDSALYLCASSLAGASGEETQYFGPGTRLLVL.

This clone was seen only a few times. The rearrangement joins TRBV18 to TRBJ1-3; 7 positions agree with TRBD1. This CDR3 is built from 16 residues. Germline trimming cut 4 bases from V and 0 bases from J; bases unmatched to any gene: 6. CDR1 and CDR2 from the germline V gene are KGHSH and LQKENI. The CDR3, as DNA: TGTGCCAGCTCACTTTGGGACAGCAACTCTGGAAACACCATATATTTT. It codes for CASSLWDSNSGNTIYF.

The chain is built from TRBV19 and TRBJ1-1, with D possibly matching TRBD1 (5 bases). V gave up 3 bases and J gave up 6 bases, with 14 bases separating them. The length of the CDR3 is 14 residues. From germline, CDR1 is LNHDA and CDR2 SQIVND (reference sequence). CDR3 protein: CASSIGQGLAEAFF. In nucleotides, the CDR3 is TGTGCCAGTAGTATCGGGCAGGGTCTGGCTGAAGCTTTCTTT.

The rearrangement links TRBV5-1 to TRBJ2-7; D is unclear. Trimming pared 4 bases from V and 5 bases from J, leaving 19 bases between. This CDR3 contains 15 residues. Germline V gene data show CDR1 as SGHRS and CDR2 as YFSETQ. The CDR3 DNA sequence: TGCGCCAGCAGCCCAATAGGTCCCAGCGTCGACGAGCAGTACTTC. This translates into CASSPIGPSVDEQYF.

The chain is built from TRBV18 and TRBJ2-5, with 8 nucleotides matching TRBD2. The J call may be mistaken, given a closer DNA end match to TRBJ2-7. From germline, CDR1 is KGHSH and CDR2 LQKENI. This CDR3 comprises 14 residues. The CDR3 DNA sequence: TGTGCCAGCTCACCAACGGGACTAGTGTACGAGCAGTACTTC. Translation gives CASSPTGLVYEQYF.

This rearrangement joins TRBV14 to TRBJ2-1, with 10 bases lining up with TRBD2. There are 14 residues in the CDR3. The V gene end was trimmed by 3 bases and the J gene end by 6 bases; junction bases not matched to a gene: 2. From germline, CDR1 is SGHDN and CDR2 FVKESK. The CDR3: CASSHRLAGNEQFF. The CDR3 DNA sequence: TGTGCCAGCAGCCACAGACTAGCGGGCAATGAGCAGTTCTTC. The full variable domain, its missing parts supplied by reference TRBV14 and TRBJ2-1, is EAGVTQFPSHSVIEKGQTVTLRCDPISGHDNLYWYRRVMGKEIKFLLHFVKESKQDESGMPNNRFLAERTGGTYSTLKVQPAELEDSGVYFCASSHRLAGNEQFFGPGTRLTVL.

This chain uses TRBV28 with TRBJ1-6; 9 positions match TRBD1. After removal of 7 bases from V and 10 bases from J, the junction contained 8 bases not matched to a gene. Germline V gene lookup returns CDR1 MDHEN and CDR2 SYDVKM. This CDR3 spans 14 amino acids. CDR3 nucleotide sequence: TGTGCCAGCATTGAAGGGACAGGGAAATCACCCCTCCACTTT. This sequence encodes CASIEGTGKSPLHF.

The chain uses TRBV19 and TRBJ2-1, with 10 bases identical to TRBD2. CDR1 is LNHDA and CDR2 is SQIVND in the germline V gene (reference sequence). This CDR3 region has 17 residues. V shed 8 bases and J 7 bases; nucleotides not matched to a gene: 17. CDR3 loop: CASSDPRASGRGNEQFF. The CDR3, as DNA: TGTGCCAGTTCGGATCCAAGGGCTAGCGGGAGAGGGAATGAGCAGTTCTTC.

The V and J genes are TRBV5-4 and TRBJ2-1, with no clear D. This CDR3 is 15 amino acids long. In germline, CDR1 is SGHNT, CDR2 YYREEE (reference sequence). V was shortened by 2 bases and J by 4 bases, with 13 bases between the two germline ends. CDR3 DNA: TGTGCCAGCAGCTTAAGTGGGCCCGTATACAATGAGCAGTTCTTC. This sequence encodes CASSLSGPVYNEQFF.

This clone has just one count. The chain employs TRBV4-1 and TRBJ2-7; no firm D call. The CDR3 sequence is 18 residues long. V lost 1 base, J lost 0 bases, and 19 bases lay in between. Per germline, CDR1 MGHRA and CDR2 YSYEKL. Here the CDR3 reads CASSQGRPLQPSSYEQYV. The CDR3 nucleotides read TGCGCCAGCAGCCAAGGGCGACCTTTACAGCCAAGCTCCTACGAGCAGTACGTC.

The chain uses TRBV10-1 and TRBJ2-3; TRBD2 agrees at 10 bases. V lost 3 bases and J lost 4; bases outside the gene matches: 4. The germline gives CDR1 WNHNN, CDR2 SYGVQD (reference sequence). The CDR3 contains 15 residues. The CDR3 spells CASSESGTSADTQYF. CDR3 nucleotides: TGCGCCAGCAGTGAATCCGGGACTAGCGCAGATACGCAGTATTTT.

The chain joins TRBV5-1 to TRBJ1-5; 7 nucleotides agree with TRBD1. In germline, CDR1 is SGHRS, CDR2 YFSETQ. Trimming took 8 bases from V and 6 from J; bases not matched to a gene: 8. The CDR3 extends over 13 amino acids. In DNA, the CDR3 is TGCGCCAGAATCGTACAGGGGACTCAGCCCCAGCATTTT. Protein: CARIVQGTQPQHF.

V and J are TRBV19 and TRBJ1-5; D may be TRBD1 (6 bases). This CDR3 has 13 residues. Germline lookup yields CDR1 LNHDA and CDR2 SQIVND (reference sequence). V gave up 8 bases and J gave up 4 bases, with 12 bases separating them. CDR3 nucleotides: TGTGCCAGTCGACAGGTGATTAATCAGCCCCAGCATTTT. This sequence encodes CASRQVINQPQHF. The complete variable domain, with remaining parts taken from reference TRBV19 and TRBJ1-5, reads DGGITQSPKYLFRKEGQNVTLSCEQNLNHDAMYWYRQDPGQGLRLIYYSQIVNDFQKGDIAEGYSVSREKKESFPLTVTSAQKNPTAFYLCASRQVINQPQHFGDGTRLSIL.

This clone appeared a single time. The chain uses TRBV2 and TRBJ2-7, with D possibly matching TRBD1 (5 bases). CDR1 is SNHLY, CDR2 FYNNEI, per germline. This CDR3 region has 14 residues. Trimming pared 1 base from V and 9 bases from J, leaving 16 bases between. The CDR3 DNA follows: TGTGCCAGCAGTGAAGGGTCAGGGTATTCAGGGCAGTACTTC. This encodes CASSEGSGYSGQYF.

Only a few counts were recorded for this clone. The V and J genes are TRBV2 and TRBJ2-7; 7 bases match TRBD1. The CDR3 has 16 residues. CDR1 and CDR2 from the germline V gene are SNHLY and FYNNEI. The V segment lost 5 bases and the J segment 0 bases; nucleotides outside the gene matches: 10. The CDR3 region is CASSIPEDRSSYEQYF. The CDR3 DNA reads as TGTGCCAGCAGTATCCCCGAGGACAGGAGCTCCTACGAGCAGTACTTC.

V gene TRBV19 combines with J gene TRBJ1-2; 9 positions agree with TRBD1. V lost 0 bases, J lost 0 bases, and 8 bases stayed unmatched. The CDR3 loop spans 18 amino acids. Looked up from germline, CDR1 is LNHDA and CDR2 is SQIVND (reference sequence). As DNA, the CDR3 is TGTGCCAGTAGTATAGAGGGACAGGGTAAACAAGCTAACTATGGCTACACCTTC. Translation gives CASSIEGQGKQANYGYTF.

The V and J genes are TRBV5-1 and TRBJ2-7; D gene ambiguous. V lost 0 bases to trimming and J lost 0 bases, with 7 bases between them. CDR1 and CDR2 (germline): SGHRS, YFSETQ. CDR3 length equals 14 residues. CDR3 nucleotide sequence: TGCGCCAGCAGCTTGGGTACAGTCTCCTACGAGCAGTACTTC. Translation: CASSLGTVSYEQYF.

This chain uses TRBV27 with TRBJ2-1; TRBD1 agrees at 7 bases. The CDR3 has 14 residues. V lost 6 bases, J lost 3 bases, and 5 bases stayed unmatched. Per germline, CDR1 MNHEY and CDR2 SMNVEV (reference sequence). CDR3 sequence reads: CASRDRDSYNEQFF. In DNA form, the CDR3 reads TGTGCCAGCAGGGACCGGGACAGCTACAATGAGCAGTTCTTC.

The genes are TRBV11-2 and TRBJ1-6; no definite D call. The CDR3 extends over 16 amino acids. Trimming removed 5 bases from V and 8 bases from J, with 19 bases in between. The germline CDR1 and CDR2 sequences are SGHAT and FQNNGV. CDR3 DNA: TGTGCCAGCAGCCTCTACGGGAGGAGAAGGGATTCACCCCTCCACTTT. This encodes CASSLYGRRRDSPLHF.

Here the CDR3 reads CASSLVGGATNEKLFF. The CDR3 DNA sequence: TGTGCCAGCAGTTTAGTCGGCGGTGCAACTAATGAAAAACTGTTTTTT. The chain couples TRBV27 to TRBJ1-4; D not certain. The germline V and J ends were trimmed by 2 bases and 0 bases, with 10 bases remaining between them. This CDR3 has 16 residues. CDR1 MNHEY and CDR2 SMNVEV come from the germline V gene (reference sequence).